A selection of T cell receptor beta chains follows, all from one sample in a study of T cells in Graves' hyperthyroidism and ophthalmopathy. Each CDR3 protein is one row after TCRdb ran MiXCR on the multiplex PCR reads. The sample has a few hundred thousand distinct CDR3 sequences, around 14% seen once. Sequences were obtained from blood. The source is a woman under 40 with Graves' hyperthyroidism that later progressed to Graves' ophthalmopathy. The CDR3 runs from the conserved cysteine through the conserved F or W. A D gene is named only where the DNA matches it firmly. Size values are once, few and many counts, or a class for expanded clones, and some rows have none.

v_call,clone_size,d_call,j_call,cdr3_nt,cdr3_aa
TRBV6-1,many,TRBD1,TRBJ1-1,TGTGCCAGCAACCGCTTGGACAGGGCAGGTAAAGCTTTCTTT,CASNRLDRAGKAFF
TRBV20-1,many,TRBD2,TRBJ2-7,TGCAGTGCTCCCAGCGGGACCACTTTTTTGCAGTACTTC,CSAPSGTTFLQYF
TRBV27,many,TRBD2,TRBJ2-1,TGTGCCAGCAGTTTAGTGCGGGAGGGCCCTTACAATGAGCAGTTCTTC,CASSLVREGPYNEQFF
TRBV9,many,TRBD1,TRBJ2-5,TGTGCCAGCAGCGTAACAGGGGAGACGACCCAGTACTTC,CASSVTGETTQYF
TRBV4-1,-,-,TRBJ2-7,TGCGCCAGCAGCCAAGAAACAGGATTCTACGAGCAGTACTTC,CASSQETGFYEQYF
TRBV3-1,-,-,TRBJ2-1,TGTGCCAGCAGCCAGGACGGGAGCGGCTCCTACAATGAGCAGTTCTTC,CASSQDGSGSYNEQFF
TRBV20-1,many,TRBD2,TRBJ2-3,TGCAGTGCTCTGATTCTAGCGGGGAGGGCCTCAGATACGCAGTATTTT,CSALILAGRASDTQYF
TRBV5-1,many,-,TRBJ2-1,TGCGCCAGCAGCCACGTGGGTGCCGGGACGAGCTCCTACAATGAGCAGTTCTTC,CASSHVGAGTSSYNEQFF
TRBV5-1,-,-,TRBJ2-5,TGCGCCAGCAGCTTGGGAGAGGAAGAGACCCAGTACTTC,CASSLGEEETQYF
TRBV7-2,many,-,TRBJ1-1,TGTGCCAGCAGCTTAGGGGCAGCCATGAACACTGAAGCTTTCTTT,CASSLGAAMNTEAFF
TRBV28,-,-,TRBJ1-2,TGTGCCAGCAGTTTATCTGTCGGGAACTATGGCTACACCTTC,CASSLSVGNYGYTF
TRBV30,few,-,TRBJ2-7,TGTGCCAGCTCCCTCGGACAGGGAGGGAGCGGGCCACCCTACTACGAGCAGTACTTC,CASSLGQGGSGPPYYEQYF
TRBV18,-,TRBD1,TRBJ1-2,TGTGCCAGCTCACCGGGGACAGAAGATTATGGCTACACCTTC,CASSPGTEDYGYTF
TRBV6-1,many,-,TRBJ2-7,TGTGCCAGCAAACGACGGACCGCCGACTTATCCTACGAGCAGTACTTC,CASKRRTADLSYEQYF
TRBV5-8,-,TRBD2,TRBJ2-3,TGTGCCAGCAGCTTAGCGGGAGGTATGGGTACGCAGTATTTT,CASSLAGGMGTQYF
TRBV19,few,-,TRBJ2-2,TGTGCCAGTAGCCCCGCTAGCACCGGGGAGCTGTTTTTT,CASSPASTGELFF
TRBV24-1,many,-,TRBJ1-5,TGTGCCACCAGTGGGGGCGGCGGGATGAATTATCAGCCCCAGCATTTT,CATSGGGGMNYQPQHF
TRBV12-3/TRBV12-4,many,TRBD1,TRBJ1-3,TGTGCCAGCAGTTCCTGGACAGGGACCTCTGGAAACACCATATATTTT,CASSSWTGTSGNTIYF
TRBV15,-,TRBD1,TRBJ1-2,TGTGCCACCAGCGGGGGGGGACAGGGTGGGAACTATGGCTACACCTTC,CATSGGGQGGNYGYTF
TRBV11-2,many,-,TRBJ2-5,TGTGCCAGCAGCTTCCAGCAAGAGACCCAGTACTTC,CASSFQQETQYF
TRBV7-3,many,TRBD2,TRBJ2-3,TGTGCCAGCAGCCCAAGGGGACTAGCGGGAGGTACTAGCACAGATACGCAGTATTTT,CASSPRGLAGGTSTDTQYF
TRBV27,many,-,TRBJ1-2,TGTGCCAGCACTCATACCCCGGAGGGAGGTCTTGGCTACACCTTC,CASTHTPEGGLGYTF
TRBV6-1,-,-,TRBJ1-2,TGTGCCAGCAGTGCTCCGGGTTACGGCTACACCTTC,CASSAPGYGYTF
TRBV29-1,many,-,TRBJ2-3,TGCAGCGTTGAAGGTTCGGTTGCGGAGGGCGGGACAGATACGCAGTATTTT,CSVEGSVAEGGTDTQYF
TRBV20-1,many,-,TRBJ2-1,TGCAGTGCCGAAGGGCAGGGGCCTTACAATGAGCAGTTCTTC,CSAEGQGPYNEQFF
TRBV13,few,-,TRBJ1-1,TGTGCCAGCAGCCCGCCTAGGGCAGGGGCGCTCACTGAAGCTTTCTTT,CASSPPRAGALTEAFF
TRBV2,many,TRBD1,TRBJ2-2,TGTGCCAGCAGTGATGGGACAGGGGGTAGGGAGCTGTTTTTT,CASSDGTGGRELFF
TRBV29-1,few,TRBD1,TRBJ1-1,TGCAGCGTTGAAACAGGGGGCACTGAAGCTTTCTTT,CSVETGGTEAFF
TRBV3-1,many,-,TRBJ1-1,TGTGCCAGCAGCCAAACCCAGGGAAACACTGAAGCTTTCTTT,CASSQTQGNTEAFF
TRBV27,-,-,TRBJ1-5,TGTGCCAGCAGTTTATCGAAGGGAGGCAATCAGCCCCAGCATTTT,CASSLSKGGNQPQHF
TRBV2,many,TRBD2,TRBJ2-1,TGTGCCAGCAGCGACTCCCGAGTAGCGGGCCATGAGCAGTTCTTC,CASSDSRVAGHEQFF
TRBV5-1,few,-,TRBJ2-5,TGCGCCAGCAGCTTCTCAACGACAGGCCGACAAGAGACCCAGTACTTC,CASSFSTTGRQETQYF
TRBV18,-,-,TRBJ1-6,TGTGCCAGCTCACCAGAGGGCAGGGGAGTTAATTCACCCCTCCACTTT,CASSPEGRGVNSPLHF
TRBV30,many,-,TRBJ1-5,TGTGCCTGCCTCTCTCGGGGGCCCTGCAATCAGCCCCAGCATTTT,CACLSRGPCNQPQHF
TRBV11-2,-,-,TRBJ1-5,TGTGCCAGCAGCCCCACGGGGCCCAATCAGCCCCAGCATTTT,CASSPTGPNQPQHF
TRBV4-1,few,-,TRBJ2-5,TGCGCCAGCAGCCGACGGGACGGCCCCGAGACCCAGTACTTC,CASSRRDGPETQYF
TRBV2,many,-,TRBJ2-1,TGTGCCAGCAGTGAAGGACCCTGGGGGTTCTTC,CASSEGPWGFF
TRBV10-3,few,-,TRBJ2-2,TGTGCCATCAGTGAAGGGATTTTGAACACCGGGGAGCTGTTTTTT,CAISEGILNTGELFF
TRBV6-1,few,-,TRBJ1-6,TGTGCCAGCAGGGAAGACCCTTCACCCCTCCACTTT,CASREDPSPLHF
TRBV19,-,-,TRBJ1-1,TGTGCCAGTAGTATACCACAGCCGACTGAAGCTTTCTTT,CASSIPQPTEAFF
TRBV20-1,few,-,TRBJ2-5,TGCAGTGCCCGGGCGCAGGGAGAGACCCAGTACTTC,CSARAQGETQYF
TRBV6-5,few,TRBD2,TRBJ2-3,TGTGCCAGCAGTTACTCTGGACTAGCGGGAGTGGGTGATACGCAGTATTTT,CASSYSGLAGVGDTQYF
TRBV6-1,many,TRBD1,TRBJ1-4,TGTGCCACCCGAGGGGGCAGGGCTGTTGAAAAACTGTTTTTT,CATRGGRAVEKLFF
TRBV5-4,-,-,TRBJ2-1,TGTGCCAGCCTACCAGGAGGGGGGCCGCCGCGCTCCTACAATGAGCAGTTCTTC,CASLPGGGPPRSYNEQFF
TRBV20-1,many,-,TRBJ2-3,TGCAGTGCTAGAGCCAGGATTGGCACAGATACGCAGTATTTT,CSARARIGTDTQYF
TRBV20-1,few,-,TRBJ1-1,TGCAGTGCACCCGAGGGGGGAAGGACTTTCTTT,CSAPEGGRTFF
TRBV4-2,many,-,TRBJ1-2,TGTGCCAGCAGCCCACGGACAGCATCACCCGATGACTACACCTTC,CASSPRTASPDDYTF
TRBV5-1,-,-,TRBJ2-7,TGCGCCAGCAGCTTGGGTGCCCTCAACTACGAGCAGTACTTC,CASSLGALNYEQYF
TRBV18,many,-,TRBJ2-7,TGTGCCAGCCGCCCCTCACAGGCCTACGAGCAGTACTTC,CASRPSQAYEQYF
TRBV7-3,-,TRBD1,TRBJ2-5,TGTGCCAGCAGCGCTACAGGGGGCGGCGAGACCCAGTACTTC,CASSATGGGETQYF
TRBV28,many,-,TRBJ2-3,TGTGCCAGCAGTCTAGCGACTAGCACAGATACGCAGTATTTT,CASSLATSTDTQYF
TRBV20-1,-,TRBD2,TRBJ2-7,TGCAGTGCTACCGGGACTAGCGGTTACAATGAGCAGTACTTC,CSATGTSGYNEQYF
TRBV20-1,many,-,TRBJ2-3,TGCAGTGCTAGGGGGCCTGTGCCAGGGAAAGATACGCAGTATTTT,CSARGPVPGKDTQYF
TRBV6-1,-,-,TRBJ1-6,TGTGCCAGCATCGGCCCACCGAAGATTGGACAGAGCTCAAATAATTCACCCCTCCACTTT,CASIGPPKIGQSSNNSPLHF
TRBV6-1,-,TRBD1,TRBJ1-1,TGTGCCAGCAGTGAATGGTTGACAGGGGGAAACACTGAAGCTTTCTTT,CASSEWLTGGNTEAFF
TRBV11-3,-,-,TRBJ2-6,TGTGCCAGCAGCCCCGACGGGACTGGGGCCAACGTCCTGACTTTC,CASSPDGTGANVLTF
TRBV7-9,-,-,TRBJ2-3,TGTGCCAGCAGCTTAGGGGCAGACACAGATACGCAGTATTTT,CASSLGADTDTQYF
TRBV12-3/TRBV12-4,many,-,TRBJ2-7,TGTGCCAGCAGTTTTTTGGGGTCCGGGAAGCAGTACTTC,CASSFLGSGKQYF
TRBV7-2,few,TRBD2,TRBJ2-7,TGTGCCAGCAGCTTCCTAGCGGGAGGGGGGGCCTACGAGCAGTACTTC,CASSFLAGGGAYEQYF